The 4 T cell receptor beta chains listed next were all sequenced from one sample in a study of vaccination effects on CD4 cells after COVID-19. TCRdb keeps only in-frame clones here, not all; method: immunoSEQ multiplex PCR. The sample has about 66,000 clones; 72% are singletons. These receptors have no known antigen. Culture proceeded for 10 days, and CD4+ T cells were then isolated. The source material was CD4+ T cells from PBMCs cultured without peptide, sampled before COVID-19 vaccination. The receptors derive from a human donor who had a prior SARS-CoV-2 infection.

This clone occurred a few times. The chain joins TRBV6-5 to TRBJ2-2; D unclear. Per the germline V gene, CDR1 is MNHEY and CDR2 is SVGAGI. The CDR3 extends over 15 amino acids. V gave up 2 bases and J gave up 0 bases, with 7 bases separating them. The CDR3 loop is CASSYSPSNTGELFF. Written as DNA, the CDR3 is TGTGCCAGCAGTTACAGCCCCTCGAACACCGGGGAGCTGTTTTTT.

This clone was seen a single time. This chain connects TRBV7-9 to TRBJ1-4; perhaps TRBD1 as D (5 bases). V lost 5 bases, J lost 4 bases, and 14 bases lay in between. The V gene's germline CDR1 is SEHNR and CDR2 FQNEAQ (reference sequence). This CDR3 contains 15 residues. The CDR3 protein is CASSLSMGGNEKLFF. The CDR3 DNA is TGTGCCAGCAGCCTTAGCATGGGGGGTAATGAAAAACTGTTTTTT.

This clone was observed a handful of times. This chain uses TRBV5-1 with TRBJ1-1; no clear D gene. V was trimmed by 3 bases and J by 2 bases, leaving 11 bases between them. Per the germline V gene, CDR1 is SGHRS and CDR2 is YFSETQ. The CDR3 contains 14 residues. The CDR3 bases are TGCGCCAGCAGCTCGGGGATAACCAACACTGAAGCTTTCTTT. It is translated as CASSSGITNTEAFF.

V gene TRBV7-8 combines with J gene TRBJ1-1; D unclear. Trimming stripped 1 base from V and 5 bases from J, with 17 bases between. CDR1 and CDR2 from the germline V gene are SGHVS and FQNEAQ. This CDR3 region has 16 residues. The CDR3: CASSLGYGRGGTEAFF. The CDR3, as DNA: TGTGCCAGCAGCTTAGGATACGGCCGGGGAGGAACTGAAGCTTTCTTT.